These 26 T cell receptor beta chains came from one sample sequenced in a study of shared clonotypes between healthy human individuals. Some clones are missing from TCRdb's copy, which holds only in-frame ones; the method was immunoSEQ multiplex PCR. The sample records 640,000 or so clones, 72% being singletons. Sample: memory CD4+ T cells sorted from blood. Subset specified: CD45RA-negative fraction. Receptor source: a young woman in good health.

The V gene is TRBV5-1, the J gene TRBJ2-7, with a tentative D call TRBD1 (6 bases). Trimming removed 0 bases from V and 4 bases from J, with 11 bases in between. The germline CDR1 and CDR2 sequences are SGHRS and YFSETQ. CDR3 size: 14 residues. The CDR3: CASSLEGQGYEQYF. The DNA for the CDR3 is TGCGCCAGCAGCTTGGAAGGCCAGGGGTACGAGCAGTACTTC.

This chain uses TRBV6-1 with TRBJ1-4; a weak D match, TRBD1 (6 bases). CDR3 length: 14 residues. V dropped 8 bases and J dropped 7 bases, with 17 bases sitting between them. From germline, CDR1 is MNHNS and CDR2 SASEGT. CDR3 loop: CASDLGQMREKLFF. Here the CDR3 DNA reads TGTGCCAGCGACCTCGGACAGATGCGTGAAAAACTGTTTTTT.

The chain uses TRBV6-1 and TRBJ2-7; possibly TRBD1 for D (6 bases). V was shortened by 2 bases and J by 3 bases, with 29 bases between the two germline ends. CDR1 is MNHNS and CDR2 is SASEGT in the germline V gene. This CDR3 is built from 20 residues. The CDR3 protein is CASSEPRLSGQKVRGYEQYF. As DNA, the CDR3 is TGTGCCAGCAGTGAACCCCGTCTCTCGGGACAAAAAGTTAGAGGCTACGAGCAGTACTTC.

This clone was picked up many times. The CDR3 sequence is CASSLNGPNSGNTIYF. The DNA for the CDR3 is TGTGCCAGCAGTTTGAACGGACCAAATTCTGGAAACACCATATATTTT. The chain has TRBV27 and TRBJ1-3; no definite D call. Trimming cost V 3 bases and J 1 base, with 13 bases left between them. The CDR3 is 16 amino acids. Germline V CDR1 and CDR2: MNHEY, SMNVEV (reference sequence).

The chain uses TRBV19 and TRBJ2-5, with TRBD1 identical over 7 bases. The V gene end was trimmed by 6 bases and the J gene end by 5 bases; junction bases not matched to a gene: 6. This CDR3 region has 13 residues. The germline V gene has CDR1 LNHDA and CDR2 SQIVND (reference sequence). Here the CDR3 DNA reads TGTGCCAGTAGCCAACAGGGGAGCGAGACCCAGTACTTC. It translates to CASSQQGSETQYF.

The table lists this clone with a few counts. CDR3 protein: CATSRDPGVGQPQHF. As DNA, the CDR3 is TGTGCCACCAGCAGAGATCCTGGGGTGGGTCAGCCCCAGCATTTT. The chain is built from TRBV15 and TRBJ1-5; no definite D call. The CDR3 totals 15 residues. The germline CDR1 and CDR2 sequences are LNHNV and YYDKDF (reference sequence). V was shortened by 0 bases and J by 6 bases, with 12 bases between the two germline ends.

This sequence joins TRBV27 and TRBJ2-3; 7 nucleotides agree with TRBD2. V lost 7 bases to trimming and J lost 1 base; unmatched junction nucleotides: 8. Germline-derived CDR1 and CDR2 are MNHEY and SMNVEV (reference sequence). The CDR3 runs 15 residues. The CDR3, as DNA: TGTGCCAGCACCCCGGGGGGATTTGGCACAGATACGCAGTATTTT. This encodes CASTPGGFGTDTQYF.

This chain links TRBV4-2 with TRBJ2-2, with a weak D call TRBD2 (6 bases). Trimming took off 0 bases at V and 5 bases at J, with 16 bases between the two ends. Per germline, CDR1 LGHNA and CDR2 YNFKEQ. The CDR3 length is 17 residues. CDR3 residues: CASSQDPGRDWTGELFF. CDR3 coding DNA: TGTGCCAGCAGCCAAGATCCTGGCCGGGACTGGACCGGGGAGCTGTTTTTT.

The chain's CDR3 is CASSEAGPVNTEAFF. As DNA, the CDR3 is TGTGCCAGTAGTGAAGCAGGGCCCGTGAACACTGAAGCTTTCTTT. The V call is TRBV19, the J call TRBJ1-1; D may be TRBD1 (5 bases). Germline V gives CDR1 LNHDA, CDR2 SQIVND (reference sequence). V shed 5 bases and J shed 0 bases, with 13 bases lying between them. The CDR3 has 15 residues.

The V and J genes are TRBV19 and TRBJ2-2; TRBD1 matches 7 bases. The CDR3 runs 13 residues. V shed 7 bases, J shed 7 bases, and the junction held 6 bases outside the gene matches. The V gene's germline CDR1 is LNHDA and CDR2 SQIVND (reference sequence). This CDR3 reads CASTPQGDGELFF. The DNA for the CDR3 is TGTGCCAGTACCCCGCAGGGGGACGGGGAGCTGTTTTTT. The variable domain in full, completed from reference TRBV19 and TRBJ2-2, reads DGGITQSPKYLFRKEGQNVTLSCEQNLNHDAMYWYRQDPGQGLRLIYYSQIVNDFQKGDIAEGYSVSREKKESFPLTVTSAQKNPTAFYLCASTPQGDGELFFGEGSRLTVL.

The count of this clone is one. The chain employs TRBV6-4 and TRBJ1-1, with TRBD1 matching 7 bases. V gave up 0 bases and J gave up 5 bases; unmatched junction bases: 6. This CDR3 has 15 amino acids. Germline V gene sequence: CDR1 MRHNA, CDR2 SNTAGT. The CDR3 loop is CASSDSTRGGTEAFF. In DNA form, the CDR3 reads TGTGCCAGCAGTGACTCGACCAGGGGGGGAACTGAAGCTTTCTTT.

The V gene is TRBV29-1, the J gene TRBJ1-1; unclear D gene. The germline V gene has CDR1 SQVTM and CDR2 ANQGSEA. CDR3 size: 12 residues. Trimming stripped 3 bases from V and 5 bases from J, with 10 bases between. CDR3 residues: CSVDRMGTEAFF. As DNA, the CDR3 is TGCAGCGTTGACCGGATGGGGACTGAAGCTTTCTTT. The whole variable domain, filled in from reference TRBV29-1 and TRBJ1-1, reads SAVISQKPSRDICQRGTSLTIQCQVDSQVTMMFWYRQQPGQSLTLIATANQGSEATYESGFVIDKFPISRPNLTFSTLTVSNMSPEDSSIYLCSVDRMGTEAFFGQGTRLTVV.

The chain is built from TRBV28 and TRBJ2-7; 8 positions match TRBD1. Germline V gene lookup returns CDR1 MDHEN and CDR2 SYDVKM. This CDR3 comprises 14 residues. Unmatched junction bases numbered 18, after V lost 8 bases and J lost 12 bases. CDR3 residues: CASGYQFRTGSLYF. CDR3 coding DNA: TGTGCCAGCGGATATCAGTTTCGGACAGGGAGTCTGTACTTC. The entire variable domain, with the rest obtained from reference TRBV28 and TRBJ2-7, is as follows: DVKVTQSSRYLVKRTGEKVFLECVQDMDHENMFWYRQDPGLGLRLIYFSYDVKMKEKGDIPEGYSVSREKKERFSLILESASTNQTSMYLCASGYQFRTGSLYFGPGTRLTVT.

The chain uses TRBV18 and TRBJ1-2; D is unresolved. Trimming removed 5 bases from V and 4 bases from J, with 11 bases in between. This CDR3 has 13 amino acids. The germline CDR1 and CDR2 sequences are KGHSH and LQKENI. CDR3 sequence reads: CASSIGDGYGYTF. The CDR3 bases are TGTGCCAGCTCAATTGGTGATGGCTATGGCTACACCTTC.

The V gene is TRBV15, the J gene TRBJ2-2, with TRBD2 matching over 13 bases. Germline trimming cut 4 bases from V and 7 bases from J; bases unmatched to any gene: 3. In germline, CDR1 is LNHNV, CDR2 YYDKDF (reference sequence). This CDR3 has 15 residues. In nucleotides, the CDR3 is TGTGCCACCAGCACCGGGACTAGCGGGGTCGGGGAGCTGTTTTTT. It codes for CATSTGTSGVGELFF.

V and J are TRBV7-3 and TRBJ2-1; 11 bases are shared with TRBD2. V trimming: 5 bases; J trimming: 8 bases; junction bases outside the gene matches: 8. The germline V gene has CDR1 SGHTA and CDR2 FQGTGA. The CDR3 length is 15 residues. CDR3 in amino acids: CASSPYSGRDDEQFF. The CDR3 DNA is TGTGCCAGCAGCCCCTATAGCGGGAGGGATGATGAGCAGTTCTTC.

This chain connects TRBV6-5 to TRBJ1-2; the match to TRBD1 covers 9 bases. CDR3 length: 14 residues. The ends lost 2 bases at V and 8 bases at J; junction bases unmatched: 6. The germline V gene encodes CDR1 MNHEY and CDR2 SVGAGI. This chain's CDR3 is CASSYDNRGHGYTF. CDR3 nucleotides: TGTGCCAGCAGTTACGATAACAGGGGGCACGGCTACACCTTC.

The chain employs TRBV19 and TRBJ1-2, with a weak D call TRBD1 (6 bases). The V end was cut by 4 bases, the J end by 4 bases, with 16 bases between. The germline V gene has CDR1 LNHDA and CDR2 SQIVND (reference sequence). The CDR3 consists of 15 residues. CDR3 protein: CASSRGRGVGYGYTF. The CDR3 DNA follows: TGTGCCAGTAGTAGGGGGCGTGGGGTTGGCTATGGCTACACCTTC.

This clone has a handful of counts. V usage is TRBV27 and J usage is TRBJ2-2; 7 bases line up with TRBD2. After removal of 3 bases from V and 0 bases from J, the junction contained 7 bases not matched to a gene. The CDR3 runs to 17 residues. Germline V CDR1 and CDR2: MNHEY, SMNVEV (reference sequence). The chain's CDR3 is CASSFRGGRANTGELFF. The CDR3 DNA sequence: TGTGCCAGCAGTTTTCGGGGAGGGAGAGCGAACACCGGGGAGCTGTTTTTT.

The CDR3 sequence is CASSLTEMNTEAFF. DNA for the CDR3: TGTGCCAGCAGCTTGACAGAGATGAACACTGAAGCTTTCTTT. V and J are TRBV5-8 and TRBJ1-1; D uncertain. V dropped 1 base and J dropped 0 bases, with 7 bases sitting between them. CDR1 and CDR2 (germline): SGHTS, YDEGEE. The CDR3 sequence is 14 residues long.

This clone was seen a few times. This chain uses TRBV28 with TRBJ2-4, with 7 bases that match TRBD1. V dropped 5 bases and J dropped 6; count of bases not matched to a gene: 7. The length of the CDR3 is 14 residues. Germline assignment: CDR1 MDHEN and CDR2 SYDVKM. CDR3 sequence: CASSTPRGINIQYF. In DNA, the CDR3 is TGTGCCAGCAGTACACCCAGGGGGATAAACATTCAGTACTTC.

The chain employs TRBV7-7 and TRBJ2-5; D might be TRBD2 (5 bases). CDR1 is SSHAT and CDR2 is FNYEAQ in the germline V gene (reference sequence). This CDR3 is built from 14 residues. The ends were cut back, 5 bases at V and 3 bases at J, with 13 bases in the middle. This CDR3 is CASSPQDGEETQYF. The CDR3 bases are TGTGCCAGCAGCCCCCAGGACGGGGAAGAGACCCAGTACTTC. The whole variable domain, filled in from reference TRBV7-7 and TRBJ2-5, reads GAGVSQSPRYKVTKRGQDVTLRCDPISSHATLYWYQQALGQGPEFLTYFNYEAQPDKSGLPSDRFSAERPEGSISTLTIQRTEQRDSAMYRCASSPQDGEETQYFGPGTRLLVL.

This clone was detected only once. The chain couples TRBV2 to TRBJ2-7; 11 positions agree with TRBD2. The CDR3 sequence is 17 residues long. Germline values: CDR1 SNHLY, CDR2 FYNNEI. Germline trimming cut 2 bases from V and 0 bases from J; bases unmatched to any gene: 6. This CDR3 reads CASSESGTSGFSYEQYF. The CDR3 DNA follows: TGTGCCAGCAGTGAAAGCGGGACTAGCGGCTTCTCCTACGAGCAGTACTTC.

Of note for this clone: The sample holds other DNA sequences that translate to the same CDR3. The chain links TRBV4-1 to TRBJ2-7; 12 bases map to TRBD2. The V and J ends lost 2 bases and 6 bases, in that order; junction bases with no gene match: 11. The CDR3 consists of 17 residues. Germline CDR1 is MGHRA and CDR2 is YSYEKL. CDR3 protein: CASSQHLTSGRPPEQYF. The CDR3 nucleotides are TGCGCCAGCAGCCAACATCTTACTAGCGGGAGGCCCCCCGAGCAGTACTTC.

The rearrangement joins TRBV19 to TRBJ2-5; TRBD2 aligns across 7 bases. CDR1 and CDR2 (germline): LNHDA, SQIVND (reference sequence). CDR3 length equals 13 residues. Unmatched junction bases numbered 2, after V lost 5 bases and J lost 2 bases. The CDR3 DNA follows: TGTGCCAGTAGTGATAGCGGGCAAGAGACCCAGTACTTC. This gives the protein CASSDSGQETQYF.

In this sample, this clone turned up a few times. The V call is TRBV5-1, the J call TRBJ1-5; 7 bases are a match to TRBD1. The CDR3 length is 14 residues. Germline V lookup: CDR1 SGHRS, CDR2 YFSETQ. Losses at the gene ends were 5 bases for V and 6 bases for J; bases not matched to a gene: 8. CDR3 sequence: CASREGTAAQPQHF. The DNA for the CDR3 is TGCGCCAGCAGGGAAGGGACAGCGGCTCAGCCCCAGCATTTT.